Listed below are T cell receptor beta chains from one sample, sequenced in a study of post-analysis software for immune sequencing data. TCRdb processed the PCR reads anew with MiXCR; each CDR3 protein has one entry. The sample has 600,000 to 700,000 distinct CDR3 sequences; 59% are singletons. The material sequenced was blood. The receptors derive from a girl aged 2 to 9 with multiple sclerosis. CDR3s include the opening cysteine and the closing phenylalanine or tryptophan. D genes are given only for firm matches. Expanded clones get a size class; other rows say once, few or many, or leave the size out.

D gene	V gene	clone size	J gene	CDR3 DNA	CDR3 protein
TRBD1	TRBV7-2	.	TRBJ2-1	TGTGCCAGCAGCTTAGAGGGGGCGCGGAAATCCTACAATGAGCAGTTCTTC	CASSLEGARKSYNEQFF
TRBD1	TRBV6-6	.	TRBJ2-3	TGTGCCAGCAGCCCTTGGCAGGGGGCGGGGGATACGCAGTATTTT	CASSPWQGAGDTQYF
.	TRBV4-3	few	TRBJ1-2	TGCGCCAGCAGCCCCGGACGGCTGGTCAACTATGGCTACACCTTC	CASSPGRLVNYGYTF
.	TRBV3-1	.	TRBJ2-3	TGTGCCAGCAGCCAAGTTACGGCTAGCTGGTCCACAGATACGCAGTATTTT	CASSQVTASWSTDTQYF
.	TRBV6-6	.	TRBJ2-2	TGTGCCAGCAGTGGATGGGGACGGGCCGGGGAGCTGTTTTTT	CASSGWGRAGELFF
.	TRBV12-3/TRBV12-4	.	TRBJ2-3	TGTGCCAGCAGTCAAGGACTCAGCGATACGCAGTATTTT	CASSQGLSDTQYF
TRBD1	TRBV20-1	few	TRBJ1-1	TGCAGTGCTCGCACAGGGGTTAACACTGAAGCTTTCTTT	CSARTGVNTEAFF
.	TRBV15	few	TRBJ1-5	TGTGCCACCAGCACCGGAGAAATCCTTAATCAGCCCCAGCATTTT	CATSTGEILNQPQHF
TRBD2	TRBV6-4	.	TRBJ2-1	TGTGCCAGCAGTGTTTTTGCGGGAGGCTCCTACAATGAGCAGTTCTTC	CASSVFAGGSYNEQFF
.	TRBV20-1	.	TRBJ1-1	TGCAGTGCTAGAAGTGCGGGGGCAGCTTTCTTT	CSARSAGAAFF
.	TRBV12-3/TRBV12-4	few	TRBJ2-1	TGTGCCAGCAGTCTCCCACCAGGGCGTGAGCAGTTCTTC	CASSLPPGREQFF
TRBD2	TRBV20-1	few	TRBJ2-7	TGCAGTGCTACCGGACTAGCGGGAGCCTACGAGCAGTACTTC	CSATGLAGAYEQYF
.	TRBV5-1	few	TRBJ2-7	TGCGCCAGCAGCAAAACTGTCGGGGCCGGCGAGCAGTACTTC	CASSKTVGAGEQYF
TRBD2	TRBV20-1	.	TRBJ2-5	TGCAGTGCCCCTACTAGCGGGGAGACCCAGTACTTC	CSAPTSGETQYF
.	TRBV28	.	TRBJ1-2	TGTGCCAGCAGTTTAATGGGCAGGGCGAAACTAAATAGGAACTACACCTTC	CASSLMGRAKLNRNYTF
TRBD2	TRBV24-1	.	TRBJ2-1	TGTGCCACCAGTGGCCCGGGACTAGAGTCCTACAATGAGCAGTTCTTC	CATSGPGLESYNEQFF
.	TRBV20-1	.	TRBJ2-2	TGCAGTGCTAGGGTTCCGGGTGAGCTGTTTTTT	CSARVPGELFF
.	TRBV20-1	.	TRBJ2-1	TGCAGTGCCCTGGAGTACAATGAGCAGTTCTTC	CSALEYNEQFF
TRBD2	TRBV20-1	.	TRBJ2-5	TGCAGTGCTGGAGGGGAGGGGACTAGCGGGAGGCCCCAAGAGACCCAGTACTTC	CSAGGEGTSGRPQETQYF
.	TRBV6-5	.	TRBJ1-1	TGTGCCAGCAGTTCCCTACAGGATCATGAAGCTTTCTTT	CASSSLQDHEAFF
.	TRBV20-1	once	TRBJ2-5	TGCAGTGCTAGAGTCGGGAGCGGTAGGGAGCAGTACTTC	CSARVGSGREQYF
.	TRBV12-3/TRBV12-4	.	TRBJ2-5	TGTGCCAGCAGTTACGCCCTCGGGGGCGAGACCCAGTACTTC	CASSYALGGETQYF
.	TRBV20-1	.	TRBJ2-1	TGCAGCTTTGGCACAGGGGGGAGGGATGAGCAGTTCTTC	CSFGTGGRDEQFF
.	TRBV6-5	.	TRBJ2-2	TGTGCCAGCAGTTACGGATCCGGGGAGCGGTTTTTT	CASSYGSGERFF
.	TRBV20-1	.	TRBJ2-3	TGCAGTGCTAGAGATCGGCAGGGCCGTACAGATACGCAGTATTTT	CSARDRQGRTDTQYF
.	TRBV7-2	.	TRBJ1-2	TGTGCCAGCAGCTTAGCGATAGGGAGCGGCTACACCTTC	CASSLAIGSGYTF
TRBD2	TRBV7-9	.	TRBJ2-7	TGTGCCAGCAGCCCTAGCGGGACCCACTACGAGCAGTACTTC	CASSPSGTHYEQYF
TRBD2	TRBV12-3/TRBV12-4	.	TRBJ2-1	TGTGCCAGCACAAGCGGGGGTCAGAATGAGCAGTTCTTC	CASTSGGQNEQFF
TRBD2	TRBV29-1	.	TRBJ2-5	TGCAGCGTTGAAGACCTAGCGGGGAGAGAGCAGTACTTC	CSVEDLAGREQYF
TRBD1	TRBV12-3/TRBV12-4	few	TRBJ1-5	TGTGCCAGCAGACAGACAGGGGAGATACAGCCCCAGCATTTT	CASRQTGEIQPQHF
.	TRBV5-1	.	TRBJ2-7	TGCGCCAGCAGCTTCGGAGACAATCGAGGCGAGCAGTACTTC	CASSFGDNRGEQYF
.	TRBV18	.	TRBJ2-5	TGTGCCAGCTCACCACGGGAGAGCCAAGGGGAGACCCAGTACTTC	CASSPRESQGETQYF
TRBD2	TRBV6-6	.	TRBJ2-1	TGTGCCAGCAGTTACTTTAGCGGGAGTTCTGGTGAGCAGTTCTTC	CASSYFSGSSGEQFF
.	TRBV5-5	.	TRBJ2-7	TGTGCCAGCAGCTATCAGGCTTCCTACGAGCAGTACTTC	CASSYQASYEQYF
.	TRBV7-9	.	TRBJ2-7	TGTGCCAGCAGCCCCCTACTGGGCTACTACGAGCAGTACTTC	CASSPLLGYYEQYF
TRBD1	TRBV12-3/TRBV12-4	.	TRBJ2-5	TGTGCCAGCAGACCGACGGGACAGGGGAATGTCGAGACCCAGTACTTC	CASRPTGQGNVETQYF
TRBD1	TRBV5-1	.	TRBJ2-1	TGCGCCAGCAGCTTCAGGAGGCGGGGGACAGGGGGTTTTAATGAGCAGTTCTTC	CASSFRRRGTGGFNEQFF
TRBD1	TRBV3-1	once	TRBJ2-7	TGTGCCAGCAGCCCAACAGGGGGCCCTTCCTACGAGCAGTACTTC	CASSPTGGPSYEQYF
.	TRBV7-2	.	TRBJ2-4	TGTGCCAGCAAGACAGATTCCGGCGGAGGGGGAAACATTCAGTACTTC	CASKTDSGGGGNIQYF
.	TRBV5-1	.	TRBJ2-7	TGCGCCAGCAGCTTGGAGGCAGGCTCAGGGGTATACGAGCAGTACTTC	CASSLEAGSGVYEQYF
.	TRBV29-1	.	TRBJ1-2	TGCAGCGTTGAGGCGAAACTTTCGAACTATGGCCACACCTTC	CSVEAKLSNYGHTF
.	TRBV27	few	TRBJ1-5	TGTGCCAGCAGTTTCGAACGAGATCAGCCCCAGCATTTT	CASSFERDQPQHF
.	TRBV12-3/TRBV12-4	.	TRBJ2-3	TGTGCCAGCAGCCGAAGGGCGACAGATACGCAGTATTTT	CASSRRATDTQYF
.	TRBV5-6	.	TRBJ2-3	TGTGCCAGCAGGTTGTGGGGGGCTAGCGAGAGCTACACAGATACGCAGTATTTT	CASRLWGASESYTDTQYF